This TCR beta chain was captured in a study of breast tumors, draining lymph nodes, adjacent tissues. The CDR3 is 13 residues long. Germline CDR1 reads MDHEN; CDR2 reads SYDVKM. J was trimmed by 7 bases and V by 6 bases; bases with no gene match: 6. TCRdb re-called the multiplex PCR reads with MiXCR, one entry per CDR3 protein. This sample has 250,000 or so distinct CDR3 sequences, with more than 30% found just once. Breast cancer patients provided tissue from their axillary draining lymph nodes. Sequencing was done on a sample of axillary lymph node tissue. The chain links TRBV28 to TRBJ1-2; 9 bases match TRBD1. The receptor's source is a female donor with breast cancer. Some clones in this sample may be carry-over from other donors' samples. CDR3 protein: CASSLRTGVGYTF. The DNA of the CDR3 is TGTGCCAGCAGCCTAAGGACAGGGGTTGGCTACACCTTC.